These T cell receptor beta chains were read from a single sample in a study of cytomegalovirus exposure and HLA in healthy donors. The protocol was immunoSEQ multiplex PCR, while the TCRdb copy is restricted to in-frame clones and leaves out a portion. The repertoire holds 100,000 or so clones, with 78% as singletons. Material for sequencing was PBMCs. These TCRs come from a male donor in good health and CMV-seronegative. Both conserved end residues are part of each CDR3. D genes are given only for firm matches. Rows give clone size only sometimes, using once, few, many, or a class for an expanded clone.

CDR3nt: TGTGCCAGCAGCCAAGAGGTTGAGCGGGCCGGGGAGCTGTTTTTT
CDR3aa: CASSQEVERAGELFF
len: 15
abundance: -
d_gene: -
j_gene: TRBJ2-2
v_gene: TRBV4-2

CDR3nt: TGTGCCAGCAGTGACAGCCTAGCGGGAATGAATGAGCAGTTCTTC
CDR3aa: CASSDSLAGMNEQFF
len: 15
abundance: -
d_gene: TRBD2
j_gene: TRBJ2-1
v_gene: TRBV6-4

CDR3nt: TGTGCCAGTACCTGGGGGGGTAACAATCAGCCCCAGCATTTT
CDR3aa: CASTWGGNNQPQHF
len: 14
abundance: -
d_gene: -
j_gene: TRBJ1-5
v_gene: TRBV19

CDR3nt: TGTGCCAGTAACCTTGAAGCAGGGCGGGAAAAACTGTTTTTT
CDR3aa: CASNLEAGREKLFF
len: 14
abundance: -
d_gene: -
j_gene: TRBJ1-4
v_gene: TRBV19

CDR3nt: TGCGCCAGCAGCTGGACAGGGGGCGGGTACGAGCAGTACTTC
CDR3aa: CASSWTGGGYEQYF
len: 14
abundance: -
d_gene: TRBD1
j_gene: TRBJ2-7
v_gene: TRBV5-1

CDR3nt: TGTGCCAGCAGCTTAGGGGCGCAGGCTATCGATGAGCAGTTCTTC
CDR3aa: CASSLGAQAIDEQFF
len: 15
abundance: -
d_gene: -
j_gene: TRBJ2-1
v_gene: TRBV11-3

CDR3nt: TGTGCCAGCAGCCTTAGGGGGCCCTACAATGAGCAGTTCTTC
CDR3aa: CASSLRGPYNEQFF
len: 14
abundance: -
d_gene: TRBD1
j_gene: TRBJ2-1
v_gene: TRBV14

CDR3nt: TGTGCCAGCAGCCAAGATTTGACTAGCGGGAGGGGAACCGGGGAGCTGTTTTTT
CDR3aa: CASSQDLTSGRGTGELFF
len: 18
abundance: -
d_gene: TRBD2
j_gene: TRBJ2-2
v_gene: TRBV4-2

CDR3nt: TGTGCCAGCAGTCCCGGGGGACAGATCTCTGGAAACACCATATATTTT
CDR3aa: CASSPGGQISGNTIYF
len: 16
abundance: few
d_gene: TRBD1
j_gene: TRBJ1-3
v_gene: TRBV6-6

CDR3nt: TGTGCCAGCAGCCCCGGACAGGGGCGACCTGGGGCCAACGTCCTGACTTTC
CDR3aa: CASSPGQGRPGANVLTF
len: 17
abundance: -
d_gene: TRBD1
j_gene: TRBJ2-6
v_gene: TRBV14

CDR3nt: TGCGCCAGCAGCCAAGGATGGGGAGGGGCAGGCGGGGAGCTGTTTTTT
CDR3aa: CASSQGWGGAGGELFF
len: 16
abundance: few
d_gene: TRBD2
j_gene: TRBJ2-2
v_gene: TRBV4-1

CDR3nt: TGTGCCACCAGCAGACGATCACTACAGGGGGCGAGGAACACTGAAGCTTTCTTT
CDR3aa: CATSRRSLQGARNTEAFF
len: 18
abundance: -
d_gene: TRBD1
j_gene: TRBJ1-1
v_gene: TRBV15

CDR3nt: TGTGCTAGTGGTTTCGGGGACAGGGGTCCCGACGAGCAGTACTTC
CDR3aa: CASGFGDRGPDEQYF
len: 15
abundance: once
d_gene: TRBD1
j_gene: TRBJ2-7
v_gene: TRBV12-5

CDR3nt: TGCAGTAGCGACACAGATACGCAGTATTTT
CDR3aa: CSSDTDTQYF
len: 10
abundance: -
d_gene: -
j_gene: TRBJ2-3
v_gene: TRBV29-1

CDR3nt: TGTGCCTGGAGTGTCGGGGGGAGCTCCTACAATGAGCAGTTCTTC
CDR3aa: CAWSVGGSSYNEQFF
len: 15
abundance: -
d_gene: TRBD2
j_gene: TRBJ2-1
v_gene: TRBV30

CDR3nt: TGTGCCATCAGGAGACAGGGGAACACCGGGGAGCTGTTTTTT
CDR3aa: CAIRRQGNTGELFF
len: 14
abundance: -
d_gene: TRBD1
j_gene: TRBJ2-2
v_gene: TRBV10-3

CDR3nt: TGTGCCAGCAGTAACAGGGATGGCTACACCTTC
CDR3aa: CASSNRDGYTF
len: 11
abundance: few
d_gene: -
j_gene: TRBJ1-2
v_gene: TRBV6-5

CDR3nt: TGTGCCAGCAGCCCTACCGGGACACCCCAAGAGGCCCAGTACTTC
CDR3aa: CASSPTGTPQEAQYF
len: 15
abundance: -
d_gene: -
j_gene: TRBJ2-5
v_gene: TRBV13

CDR3nt: TGTGCCAGCAGCGTATCGGCAGGGGGCGACTATGGCTACACCTTC
CDR3aa: CASSVSAGGDYGYTF
len: 15
abundance: -
d_gene: TRBD1
j_gene: TRBJ1-2
v_gene: TRBV9

CDR3nt: TGTGCCAGCAGTGACTCGAAGACTAGCGAAAACACCGGGGAGCTGTTTTTT
CDR3aa: CASSDSKTSENTGELFF
len: 17
abundance: -
d_gene: TRBD2
j_gene: TRBJ2-2
v_gene: TRBV6-4

CDR3nt: TGTGCCAGCAGTTCTCAGGGGGGAACCGTAGGCTACACCTTC
CDR3aa: CASSSQGGTVGYTF
len: 14
abundance: once
d_gene: TRBD1
j_gene: TRBJ1-2
v_gene: TRBV6-6

CDR3nt: TGCGCCAGCTCTTCACAACCGGGACTAGCGGGAGTGGGCTACAATGAGCAGTTCTTC
CDR3aa: CASSSQPGLAGVGYNEQFF
len: 19
abundance: many
d_gene: TRBD2
j_gene: TRBJ2-1
v_gene: TRBV10-1

CDR3nt: TGTGCCAGCACTCTGGGACTAGCGGGACCCTACGAGCAGTACTTC
CDR3aa: CASTLGLAGPYEQYF
len: 15
abundance: few
d_gene: TRBD2
j_gene: TRBJ2-7
v_gene: TRBV6-1

CDR3nt: TGTGCCAGCAGTTATGCCCGACAGCCGCAAGGGCACGAGCAGTACTTC
CDR3aa: CASSYARQPQGHEQYF
len: 16
abundance: -
d_gene: -
j_gene: TRBJ2-7
v_gene: TRBV6-5

CDR3nt: TGTGCCAGCAGCCCCAGACTAGTAGGCAATGAGCAGTTCTTC
CDR3aa: CASSPRLVGNEQFF
len: 14
abundance: -
d_gene: -
j_gene: TRBJ2-1
v_gene: TRBV7-2

CDR3nt: TGTGCCAGCAGTCCAATAAATCTAGCGGGAGTATCTGGGGAGCTGTTTTTT
CDR3aa: CASSPINLAGVSGELFF
len: 17
abundance: -
d_gene: TRBD2
j_gene: TRBJ2-2
v_gene: TRBV27

CDR3nt: TGTGCCTGGAGTCTCCAGGGAGGGAGCAATCAGCCCCAGCATTTT
CDR3aa: CAWSLQGGSNQPQHF
len: 15
abundance: once
d_gene: -
j_gene: TRBJ1-5
v_gene: TRBV30

CDR3nt: TGCAGCGCGCTTCTTAGGGGGCCTGAAGCTTTCTTT
CDR3aa: CSALLRGPEAFF
len: 12
abundance: -
d_gene: TRBD1
j_gene: TRBJ1-1
v_gene: TRBV29-1

CDR3nt: TGTGCCAGCAGCTTAGCGCCAGGGGACGAGCAGTACTTC
CDR3aa: CASSLAPGDEQYF
len: 13
abundance: -
d_gene: -
j_gene: TRBJ2-7
v_gene: TRBV7-9

CDR3nt: TGTGCCATCAGTGCCGATCCCACTAGTCGTGCGGCCGGGTCTAGGAACGAGCAGTACTTC
CDR3aa: CAISADPTSRAAGSRNEQYF
len: 20
abundance: -
d_gene: -
j_gene: TRBJ2-7
v_gene: TRBV10-3

CDR3nt: TGTGCCTGGAGTTTTAGCGGAGCCTCCTACGAGCAGTACTTC
CDR3aa: CAWSFSGASYEQYF
len: 14
abundance: -
d_gene: -
j_gene: TRBJ2-7
v_gene: TRBV30

CDR3nt: TGTGCCAGCAGCTTTAACAGGGGGCAGGAGACCCAGTACTTC
CDR3aa: CASSFNRGQETQYF
len: 14
abundance: -
d_gene: TRBD1
j_gene: TRBJ2-5
v_gene: TRBV7-2

CDR3nt: TGTGCCAGCAGTGGTGTGGGGACAGGTATTCGAGAGACCCAGTACTTC
CDR3aa: CASSGVGTGIRETQYF
len: 16
abundance: -
d_gene: TRBD1
j_gene: TRBJ2-5
v_gene: TRBV2

CDR3nt: TGTGCCAGCAGTTTCCACGACAGGAACACTGAAGCTTTCTTT
CDR3aa: CASSFHDRNTEAFF
len: 14
abundance: -
d_gene: -
j_gene: TRBJ1-1
v_gene: TRBV27

CDR3nt: TGCGCCAGCAGCCGTCAGGTGAACACTGAAGCTTTCTTT
CDR3aa: CASSRQVNTEAFF
len: 13
abundance: few
d_gene: -
j_gene: TRBJ1-1
v_gene: TRBV5-1

CDR3nt: TGTGCCAGCAGCGTGACAGGGGGAGGCACTGAAGCTTTCTTT
CDR3aa: CASSVTGGGTEAFF
len: 14
abundance: -
d_gene: TRBD1
j_gene: TRBJ1-1
v_gene: TRBV7-3

CDR3nt: TGTGCCAGCGGGGGGCTAGCGGGAGGGCCGATTGAGCAGTACTTC
CDR3aa: CASGGLAGGPIEQYF
len: 15
abundance: -
d_gene: TRBD2
j_gene: TRBJ2-7
v_gene: TRBV2

CDR3nt: TGTGCCTGGAGAGAGTATGAGGCAACTGAAGCTTTCTTT
CDR3aa: CAWREYEATEAFF
len: 13
abundance: -
d_gene: -
j_gene: TRBJ1-1
v_gene: TRBV30

CDR3nt: TGTGCCAGTAGTATGATGGCAGGGGGCTCCTACGAGCAGTACTTC
CDR3aa: CASSMMAGGSYEQYF
len: 15
abundance: -
d_gene: TRBD1
j_gene: TRBJ2-7
v_gene: TRBV19

CDR3nt: TGTGCCAGCAGTCCCAGTAGGGACAGGGGGGGTAAGCAGTACTTC
CDR3aa: CASSPSRDRGGKQYF
len: 15
abundance: -
d_gene: TRBD1
j_gene: TRBJ2-7
v_gene: TRBV6-1

CDR3nt: TGCGCCAGCAGCCAAGATCCTGGAGAGGGATCCGAGCAGTACTTC
CDR3aa: CASSQDPGEGSEQYF
len: 15
abundance: few
d_gene: -
j_gene: TRBJ2-7
v_gene: TRBV4-1

CDR3nt: TGTGCCAGCAGTTTAAGGCAGGGTAAGTTTGGAACAGATACGCAGTATTTT
CDR3aa: CASSLRQGKFGTDTQYF
len: 17
abundance: many
d_gene: -
j_gene: TRBJ2-3
v_gene: TRBV27

CDR3nt: TGTGCCAGCAGCTTAGAGGAGGGGAGAACTGAAGCTTTCTTT
CDR3aa: CASSLEEGRTEAFF
len: 14
abundance: -
d_gene: -
j_gene: TRBJ1-1
v_gene: TRBV11-3

CDR3nt: TGTGCCTGGAGCCCCGGACTAGCGGGAGGAACAGATACGCAGTATTTT
CDR3aa: CAWSPGLAGGTDTQYF
len: 16
abundance: -
d_gene: TRBD2
j_gene: TRBJ2-3
v_gene: TRBV30

CDR3nt: TGTGCCAGCAGTGTTCAGCGGAGCTCCTACAATGAGCAGTTCTTC
CDR3aa: CASSVQRSSYNEQFF
len: 15
abundance: -
d_gene: -
j_gene: TRBJ2-1
v_gene: TRBV25-1

CDR3nt: TGTGCCAGCAGCTTAGGAGACAGGGGTCTCTACGAGCAGTACTTC
CDR3aa: CASSLGDRGLYEQYF
len: 15
abundance: -
d_gene: TRBD1
j_gene: TRBJ2-7
v_gene: TRBV7-2

CDR3nt: TGTGCCAGCAGTTGGATAGCGGGAGGACCCAATGAGCAGTTCTTC
CDR3aa: CASSWIAGGPNEQFF
len: 15
abundance: -
d_gene: TRBD2
j_gene: TRBJ2-1
v_gene: TRBV27

CDR3nt: TGTGCCAGCAGTCTAGGGGACTATGGCTACACCTTC
CDR3aa: CASSLGDYGYTF
len: 12
abundance: -
d_gene: -
j_gene: TRBJ1-2
v_gene: TRBV28

CDR3nt: TGCGCCAGCAGCCAGTCGTTCGGGACTAGCGACTTCTCCTACAATGAGCAGTTCTTC
CDR3aa: CASSQSFGTSDFSYNEQFF
len: 19
abundance: -
d_gene: TRBD2
j_gene: TRBJ2-1
v_gene: TRBV4-1

CDR3nt: TGTGCCAGCCGCCTCCAGGGCCATGAAGCTTTCTTT
CDR3aa: CASRLQGHEAFF
len: 12
abundance: -
d_gene: -
j_gene: TRBJ1-1
v_gene: TRBV27

CDR3nt: TGCGCCAGCAGCTTGGAGGACAGGGGAGTCGGCACAGATACGCAGTATTTT
CDR3aa: CASSLEDRGVGTDTQYF
len: 17
abundance: few
d_gene: TRBD1
j_gene: TRBJ2-3
v_gene: TRBV5-1

CDR3nt: TGTGCCAGTAGTAATGACGACGGATACGGGTCGCAGCCCCAGCATTTT
CDR3aa: CASSNDDGYGSQPQHF
len: 16
abundance: -
d_gene: -
j_gene: TRBJ1-5
v_gene: TRBV19

CDR3nt: TGTGCCAGTAGTATTCTCGGAGCGGATACGCAGTATTTT
CDR3aa: CASSILGADTQYF
len: 13
abundance: few
d_gene: -
j_gene: TRBJ2-3
v_gene: TRBV19

CDR3nt: TGTGCCAGCAGCGTAGCTGAGTTCCAAGAGACCCAGTACTTC
CDR3aa: CASSVAEFQETQYF
len: 14
abundance: -
d_gene: -
j_gene: TRBJ2-5
v_gene: TRBV9

CDR3nt: TGTGCCAGTGGGCCCGTTGGGCTGGGTGGGCCCCAGCATTTT
CDR3aa: CASGPVGLGGPQHF
len: 14
abundance: -
d_gene: -
j_gene: TRBJ1-5
v_gene: TRBV19

CDR3nt: TGTGCCAGCAGCTTAGAAGGGGGTACAGGCTACACCTTC
CDR3aa: CASSLEGGTGYTF
len: 13
abundance: -
d_gene: -
j_gene: TRBJ1-2
v_gene: TRBV13

CDR3nt: TGCGCCAGCAGCCTCCGTTCGAGCTCCTACAATGAGCAGTTCTTC
CDR3aa: CASSLRSSSYNEQFF
len: 15
abundance: once
d_gene: -
j_gene: TRBJ2-1
v_gene: TRBV5-1

CDR3nt: TGTGCCATCAGTGGACTAGCGGGAAGGTCCGGGGAGCTGTTTTTT
CDR3aa: CAISGLAGRSGELFF
len: 15
abundance: -
d_gene: TRBD2
j_gene: TRBJ2-2
v_gene: TRBV10-3

CDR3nt: TGTGCCAGCAGCTTATCGGCGGACCAAGAGACCCAGTACTTC
CDR3aa: CASSLSADQETQYF
len: 14
abundance: -
d_gene: -
j_gene: TRBJ2-5
v_gene: TRBV7-3

CDR3nt: TGTGCCAGTAGCGACAGGGGCCCCGACACTGAAGCTTTCTTT
CDR3aa: CASSDRGPDTEAFF
len: 14
abundance: -
d_gene: TRBD1
j_gene: TRBJ1-1
v_gene: TRBV19